This T cell receptor beta chain was found in a study of CD8+CD57+ T cells in acquired aplastic anemia. CDR3 and TCR beta VDJ profiling relied on a genomic DNA template. In TCRdb, the reads were re-called with MiXCR into one record per CDR3 protein. Of about 180,000 distinct CDR3 sequences in the sample, approximately 48% were seen once. Whoever was chosen for sequencing had shown CD8+CD57+ cell expansion by flow cytometry. Patients uniformly had severe acquired aplastic anemia. At the time of blood sampling, patients had not yet received any therapy. A note on this clonotype: The antigen is unknown.

Study-wide points: Researchers reported that CD8+ Simpson's diversity was not significantly different in patients versus controls. The same twenty-nine CD8+ CDR3 sequences occurred in patients and in controls.

The CDR3 contains 19 residues. V was clipped by 6 bases and J by 4 bases; unmatched bases: 24. The sample consisted of sorted CD4+, CD8+, or CD8+CD57+ T cells (not recorded which) from PBMCs. The chain combines TRBV12-3 or TRBV12-4 with TRBJ2-7; TRBD1 matches at 7 bases. This TCR came from a human donor with aplastic anemia. The CDR3 DNA reads as TGTGCCAGCAGCCCTAGTAGCCTGACCCCTATGGACAGGACATACGAGCAGTACTTC. Translation gives CASSPSSLTPMDRTYEQYF.